Presented here are 32 T cell receptor beta chains from one specimen sequenced in a study of cytomegalovirus exposure and HLA in healthy donors. The table came from immunoSEQ multiplex PCR; TCRdb's copy has only in-frame clones and leaves some out. The sample consists of 70,000 to 80,000 clones, approximately 95% of them appearing once. The source material was PBMCs. These receptors were collected from a woman aged 18-29 years in good health and CMV-seronegative.

The chain employs TRBV29-1 and TRBJ2-5; 8 nucleotides match TRBD2. From germline, CDR1 is SQVTM and CDR2 ANQGSEA. Germline trimming cut 4 bases from V and 4 bases from J; bases unmatched to any gene: 8. The CDR3 totals 14 residues. The CDR3 sequence: CSVVKAGVPETQYF. As DNA, the CDR3 is TGCAGCGTTGTTAAAGCGGGAGTACCAGAGACCCAGTACTTC.

The rearrangement joins TRBV10-1 to TRBJ2-1, with 8 bases matching TRBD2. V lost 4 bases, J lost 6 bases, and 5 bases stayed unmatched. This CDR3 has 14 amino acids. The germline V gene encodes CDR1 WNHNN and CDR2 SYGVQD (reference sequence). The CDR3 is CASSAGGPANEQFF. CDR3 nucleotides: TGCGCCAGCAGTGCGGGGGGGCCAGCCAATGAGCAGTTCTTC.

The genes are TRBV11-1 and TRBJ2-1; TRBD2 might be the D (6 bases). V lost 8 bases, J lost 5 bases, and 16 bases lay in between. The CDR3 runs to 14 residues. Germline CDR1 reads SGHAT; CDR2 reads FQDESV (reference sequence). CDR3 nucleotide sequence: TGTGCCAGCCTGCGGGGCGTCGGTGACAATGAGCAGTTCTTC. Translating gives CASLRGVGDNEQFF.

The chain couples TRBV5-1 to TRBJ2-3; unclear D gene. This CDR3 is built from 16 residues. Germline-derived CDR1 and CDR2 are SGHRS and YFSETQ. V lost 0 bases to trimming and J lost 2 bases, with 13 bases between them. The CDR3 nucleotides are TGCGCCAGCAGCTTGGTGGTGTGGAGTGTCACAGATACGCAGTATTTT. Translated: CASSLVVWSVTDTQYF.

The chain links TRBV19 to TRBJ2-1; 14 bases match TRBD2. CDR3 length equals 16 residues. Germline V gene lookup returns CDR1 LNHDA and CDR2 SQIVND (reference sequence). Losses at the gene ends were 3 bases for V and 7 bases for J; bases not matched to a gene: 5. CDR3 amino acids: CASSMPGLAGDNEQFF. The CDR3 DNA reads TGTGCCAGTAGTATGCCGGGACTAGCGGGGGATAATGAGCAGTTCTTC.

The rearrangement joins TRBV6-1 to TRBJ2-4, with 11 bases fitting TRBD2. This CDR3 contains 18 residues. V was pared by 2 bases and J by 1 base, with 7 bases of the junction left unmatched. The germline V gene encodes CDR1 MNHNS and CDR2 SASEGT. The CDR3 is CASSERPASGGAKNIQYF. The CDR3 DNA is TGTGCCAGCAGTGAACGTCCAGCTAGCGGGGGGGCCAAAAACATTCAGTACTTC.

The chain employs TRBV18 and TRBJ2-1; 8 bases are a match to TRBD1. V lost 3 bases to trimming and J lost 8 bases; unmatched junction nucleotides: 12. The CDR3 runs 16 residues. Germline V gives CDR1 KGHSH, CDR2 LQKENI. The CDR3 nucleotides are TGTGCCAGCTCACCCCCGGACAGGGTCCTTGGCGATGAGCAGTTCTTC. Amino acids: CASSPPDRVLGDEQFF.

The J gene is TRBJ2-1, the V gene TRBV7-8, with TRBD1 matching over 8 bases. Germline loops: CDR1 SGHVS, CDR2 FQNEAQ. The CDR3 has 15 amino acids. V lost 2 bases to trimming and J lost 8 bases; unmatched junction nucleotides: 8. The CDR3 nucleotides are TGTGCCAGCAGCTTACCCCCACAGGGGGTCCATGAGCAGTTCTTC. This encodes CASSLPPQGVHEQFF.

The gene calls are TRBV28 and TRBJ1-2; 10 bases fit TRBD1. V lost 5 bases and J lost 8; bases outside the gene matches: 14. Germline-derived CDR1 and CDR2 are MDHEN and SYDVKM. The CDR3 has 16 residues. The CDR3, as DNA: TGTGCCAGCAGTCGCCCCGGGACAGGGGTCATGGAGGGCTACACCTTC. Residues: CASSRPGTGVMEGYTF.

This chain uses TRBV5-4 with TRBJ2-2, with TRBD1 matching 9 bases. J was trimmed by 4 bases and V by 1 base; bases with no gene match: 11. Germline-derived CDR1 and CDR2 are SGHNT and YYREEE (reference sequence). The CDR3 loop spans 18 amino acids. CDR3 amino acids: CASSLNYGTGFVTGELFF. The CDR3 DNA reads TGTGCCAGCAGCTTGAATTACGGGACAGGGTTTGTCACCGGGGAGCTGTTTTTT. The whole variable domain, remainder taken from reference TRBV5-4 and TRBJ2-2, is ETGVTQSPTHLIKTRGQQVTLRCSSQSGHNTVSWYQQALGQGPQFIFQYYREEENGRGNFPPRFSGLQFPNYSSELNVNALELDDSALYLCASSLNYGTGFVTGELFFGEGSRLTVL.

This chain connects TRBV9 to TRBJ2-3; TRBD2 matches 13 bases. CDR1 SGDLS and CDR2 YYNGEE come from the germline V gene. The J segment lost 2 bases and the V segment lost 3 bases, leaving 3 bases of the junction unmatched. The CDR3 runs to 16 residues. In DNA form, the CDR3 reads TGTGCCAGCAGCGCGGGACTAGCGGGGTTCACAGATACGCAGTATTTT. Translating gives CASSAGLAGFTDTQYF.

This chain links TRBV21-1 with TRBJ1-2. TRBV21-1 is given as a pseudogene. The CDR3 totals 14 residues. The CDR3 DNA reads TGTGCCAGCAGCAAGGGGGGGCCGGTCCGTGGCTACACCTTC. Protein sequence: CASSKGGPVRGYTF.

This rearrangement joins TRBV10-3 to TRBJ1-6; TRBD1 agrees at 8 bases. Germline CDR1 ENHRY, CDR2 SYGVKD. The CDR3 runs to 14 residues. With 5 bases clipped from V and 5 bases from J, the junction kept 2 bases outside the gene matches. CDR3 amino acids: CAISPQGDNSPLHF. CDR3 bases: TGTGCCATCAGTCCACAGGGGGATAATTCACCCCTCCACTTT.

This clone occurred once. This chain uses TRBV9 with TRBJ2-3, with D tentatively TRBD2 (7 bases). This CDR3 is 17 amino acids long. V was shortened by 2 bases and J by 4 bases, with 20 bases between the two germline ends. Germline CDR1 SGDLS, CDR2 YYNGEE. The CDR3 region is CASSVSGGADWSDTQYF. The CDR3 nucleotides are TGTGCCAGCAGCGTTAGTGGGGGGGCCGACTGGTCAGATACGCAGTATTTT.

The chain couples TRBV10-3 to TRBJ2-5; 10 bases fit TRBD1. Losses at the gene ends were 4 bases for V and 4 bases for J; bases not matched to a gene: 6. Germline V gene data show CDR1 as ENHRY and CDR2 as SYGVKD. The CDR3 runs to 15 residues. Here the CDR3 DNA reads TGTGCCATCAGTGTCAGGACAGGGGGACGAGAGACCCAGTACTTC. Protein: CAISVRTGGRETQYF.

V usage is TRBV28 and J usage is TRBJ2-3; tentative D call: TRBD1 (6 bases). The germline CDR1 and CDR2 sequences are MDHEN and SYDVKM. CDR3 length equals 15 residues. The V end was cut by 6 bases, the J end by 6 bases, with 19 bases between. CDR3: CASRGGGANADTQYF. For the CDR3, the DNA is TGTGCCAGCAGGGGTGGGGGCGCGAACGCGGATACGCAGTATTTT.

This rearrangement joins TRBV30 to TRBJ2-7; 10 nucleotides agree with TRBD2. CDR3 size: 15 residues. CDR1 GTSNPN and CDR2 SVGIG come from the germline V gene (reference sequence). V gave up 3 bases and J gave up 0 bases; unmatched junction bases: 5. DNA of the CDR3: TGTGCCTGGAGCGTCTGGACTAGCGGCTCCTACGAGCAGTACTTC. This sequence encodes CAWSVWTSGSYEQYF.

The chain joins TRBV29-1 to TRBJ2-1, with 10 bases aligning to TRBD1. There are 13 residues in the CDR3. Germline CDR1 is SQVTM and CDR2 is ANQGSEA. Losses at the gene ends were 2 bases for V and 7 bases for J; bases not matched to a gene: 2. In DNA form, the CDR3 reads TGCAGCGTTGAACGACAGGGGGCGAATGAGCAGTTCTTC. It specifies CSVERQGANEQFF.

This chain uses TRBV7-2 with TRBJ2-3, with a possible D match to TRBD2 (6 bases). Per the germline V gene, CDR1 is SGHTA and CDR2 is FQGNSA. The CDR3 is made up of 16 amino acids. V lost 1 base to trimming and J lost 3 bases, with 14 bases between them. CDR3 region: CASSLVGTFKTDTQYF. CDR3 bases: TGTGCCAGCAGCTTAGTCGGGACTTTCAAAACAGATACGCAGTATTTT.

The chain employs TRBV25-1 and TRBJ1-1, with 11 bases identical to TRBD1. This CDR3 has 15 residues. The V gene end was trimmed by 8 bases and the J gene end by 3 bases; junction bases not matched to a gene: 8. Looked up from germline, CDR1 is MGHDK and CDR2 is SYGVNS. The CDR3 protein is CASGGDRGKDTEAFF. The CDR3, as DNA: TGTGCCAGCGGGGGGGACAGGGGGAAGGACACTGAAGCTTTCTTT.

This clone occurred once. V usage is TRBV25-1 and J usage is TRBJ2-7, with D perhaps matching TRBD1 (5 bases). V was trimmed by 8 bases and J by 1 base, leaving 9 bases between them. The CDR3 contains 12 residues. Germline CDR1 MGHDK, CDR2 SYGVNS. The DNA for the CDR3 is TGTGCCAGCCTGGACACATCCTACGAGCAGTACTTC. This encodes CASLDTSYEQYF.

The chain recombines TRBV27 with TRBJ2-2, with 14 positions matching TRBD2. The CDR3 totals 17 residues. The V and J ends lost 5 bases and 3 bases, in that order; junction bases with no gene match: 5. Germline values: CDR1 MNHEY, CDR2 SMNVEV (reference sequence). This CDR3 is CASSEPGLAGDTGELFF. The CDR3 DNA sequence: TGTGCCAGCAGTGAACCGGGACTAGCGGGAGACACCGGGGAGCTGTTTTTT.

The chain recombines TRBV5-6 with TRBJ1-1, with D uncertain. The germline CDR1 and CDR2 sequences are SGHDT and YYEEEE. Trimming removed 0 bases from V and 4 bases from J, with 10 bases in between. The CDR3 contains 14 residues. The CDR3 DNA follows: TGTGCCAGCAGCTTGGGACTTCGGAGCACTGAAGCTTTCTTT. This sequence encodes CASSLGLRSTEAFF.

The chain combines TRBV6-1 with TRBJ2-5; 10 bases line up with TRBD2. The germline V gene has CDR1 MNHNS and CDR2 SASEGT. Losses at the gene ends were 8 bases for V and 1 base for J; bases not matched to a gene: 4. The CDR3 is 14 amino acids. The CDR3 DNA is TGTGCCAGCCGAGGACTAGCGGTCCAAGAGACCCAGTACTTC. This translates into CASRGLAVQETQYF.

V is TRBV18 and J is TRBJ2-5; no definite D call. CDR3 length equals 16 residues. The V end lost 0 bases, the J end lost 4 bases, and 15 bases lay between the germline ends. Germline CDR1 reads KGHSH; CDR2 reads LQKENI. CDR3: CASSPPTALSVETQYF. As DNA, the CDR3 is TGTGCCAGCTCACCACCTACAGCCCTGTCGGTAGAGACCCAGTACTTC.

This clone was detected only once. The rearrangement uses TRBV10-3 and TRBJ1-1; possibly TRBD1 for D (5 bases). Germline assignment: CDR1 ENHRY and CDR2 SYGVKD. This CDR3 region has 13 residues. The ends were cut back, 3 bases at V and 8 bases at J, with 13 bases in the middle. The CDR3 protein is CAISERQGLEAFF. In DNA, the CDR3 is TGTGCCATCAGTGAAAGGCAGGGTTTGGAAGCTTTCTTT.

V is TRBV27 and J is TRBJ2-7; 10 bases are shared with TRBD1. Germline lookup yields CDR1 MNHEY and CDR2 SMNVEV (reference sequence). This CDR3 is built from 14 residues. The ends lost 3 bases at V and 4 bases at J; junction bases unmatched: 3. The CDR3 here is CASSFGTGVYEQYF. Written as DNA, the CDR3 is TGTGCCAGCAGTTTCGGGACAGGGGTTTACGAGCAGTACTTC.

The chain combines TRBV7-9 with TRBJ2-5, with TRBD2 matching 12 bases. Per germline, CDR1 SEHNR and CDR2 FQNEAQ (reference sequence). The length of the CDR3 is 17 residues. The J segment lost 2 bases and the V segment lost 5 bases, leaving 9 bases of the junction unmatched. The DNA for the CDR3 is TGTGCCAGCAGCCTTGGACTAGCGGGGATACTACAAGAGACCCAGTACTTC. This codes for CASSLGLAGILQETQYF.

This chain joins TRBV6-1 and TRBJ1-2, with a possible D match to TRBD1 (6 bases). The CDR3 covers 13 residues. V was cut by 6 bases and J by 6 bases, with 14 bases left in between. Germline loops: CDR1 MNHNS, CDR2 SASEGT. The CDR3 region has the DNA TGTGCCAGCAGGGTACACAGGGCCGATGGCTACACCTTC. Its protein is CASRVHRADGYTF.

The chain joins TRBV11-2 to TRBJ1-4; a possible D gene is TRBD1 (5 bases). The V gene's germline CDR1 is SGHAT and CDR2 FQNNGV. The CDR3 is made up of 13 amino acids. Trimming cost V 3 bases and J 7 bases, with 9 bases left between them. CDR3 amino acids: CASSFQGSEKLFF. In DNA, the CDR3 is TGTGCCAGCAGCTTTCAGGGATCTGAAAAACTGTTTTTT.

This chain connects TRBV29-1 to TRBJ2-2; 7 nucleotides align to TRBD1. The CDR3 consists of 14 residues. V trimming: 2 bases; J trimming: 0 bases; junction bases outside the gene matches: 0. Germline-derived CDR1 and CDR2 are SQVTM and ANQGSEA. The CDR3 nucleotides read TGCAGCGTTGAACAGGGGGCGAACACCGGGGAGCTGTTTTTT. Translated: CSVEQGANTGELFF.

CDR3 nucleotide sequence: TGTGCCAGCAGCACCTCAGCGGGAGGGCCCTTTGAGCAGTTCTTC. It yields the protein CASSTSAGGPFEQFF. V usage is TRBV11-3 and J usage is TRBJ2-1; 10 bases line up with TRBD2. This CDR3 has 15 residues. The junction had 10 bases not matched to a gene; V was cut back by 5 bases and J by 9 bases. CDR1 is SGHNT, CDR2 YENEEA, per germline.